One sample yielded the 8 T cell receptor beta chains listed below, sequenced in a study of blood T cell repertoires in COVID-19. The assay was immunoSEQ multiplex PCR, and TCRdb's table has in-frame clones only and misses some. The repertoire holds more than 80,000 clones, with almost 90% as singletons. The sample was peripheral blood. The origin of the receptors is a human donor with active COVID-19. The donor label of this sample is uncertain.

This chain joins TRBV9 and TRBJ1-4, with D maybe TRBD1 (6 bases). Germline values: CDR1 SGDLS, CDR2 YYNGEE. The V gene lost 3 bases and the J gene lost 5 bases, with 8 bases spanning the gap. This CDR3 has 13 residues. CDR3 residues: CASSGGGNEKLFF. DNA for the CDR3: TGTGCCAGCAGCGGAGGGGGAAATGAAAAACTGTTTTTT.

The chain has TRBV9 and TRBJ1-5; TRBD1 might be the D (6 bases). The CDR3 has 15 residues. Trimming shortened V by 4 bases and J by 4 bases, and 15 bases separated the two germline ends. The germline V gene encodes CDR1 SGDLS and CDR2 YYNGEE. The CDR3 region is CASSSETGWNQPQHF. For the CDR3, the DNA is TGTGCCAGCAGCTCGGAAACAGGGTGGAATCAGCCCCAGCATTTT. Full variable domain (rest looked up from reference TRBV9 and TRBJ1-5): DSGVTQTPKHLITATGQRVTLRCSPRSGDLSVYWYQQSLDQGLQFLIQYYNGEERAKGNILERFSAQQFPDLHSELNLSSLELGDSALYFCASSSETGWNQPQHFGDGTRLSIL.

The chain is built from TRBV7-2 and TRBJ2-2; D call uncertain. Trimming took off 5 bases at V and 3 bases at J, with 4 bases between the two ends. The CDR3 has 12 residues. CDR1 is SGHTA and CDR2 is FQGNSA in the germline V gene. The CDR3 DNA is TGTGCCAGCAGCCTTTACACCGGGGAGCTGTTTTTT. It is translated as CASSLYTGELFF.

Here the CDR3 DNA reads TGTGCCAGCAGCCACGACTCAGGGTGGCGCAATCAGCCCCAGCATTTT. Its translation: CASSHDSGWRNQPQHF. J is TRBJ1-5 and V is TRBV7-9, with TRBD1 as a possible D gene (5 bases). The CDR3 has 16 amino acids. Germline lookup yields CDR1 SEHNR and CDR2 FQNEAQ (reference sequence). V was shortened by 5 bases and J by 2 bases, with 16 bases between the two germline ends.

The chain employs TRBV4-1 and TRBJ2-2, with 10 positions matching TRBD1. This CDR3 region has 16 residues. V dropped 6 bases and J dropped 3; count of bases not matched to a gene: 7. Germline V gene sequence: CDR1 MGHRA, CDR2 YSYEKL. The CDR3 coding sequence is TGCGCCAGCAGACACGCTGGACAGGGGGACACCGGGGAGCTGTTTTTT. It translates to CASRHAGQGDTGELFF.

The chain is built from TRBV5-1 and TRBJ1-1; 8 positions agree with TRBD1. V lost 3 bases, J lost 4 bases, and 14 bases stayed unmatched. CDR1 and CDR2 (germline): SGHRS, YFSETQ. The CDR3 consists of 17 residues. In DNA form, the CDR3 reads TGCGCCAGCAGCTCCTCCGGGACAGGTGCTCGCAGCACTGAAGCTTTCTTT. Amino acid sequence: CASSSSGTGARSTEAFF.

V usage is TRBV9 and J usage is TRBJ1-1, with unresolved D. Germline-derived CDR1 and CDR2 are SGDLS and YYNGEE. This CDR3 spans 14 amino acids. The V and J ends lost 5 bases and 3 bases respectively, with 14 bases between them. DNA of the CDR3: TGTGCCAGCAGGCCGGAGGTGGGATACACTGAAGCTTTCTTT. Amino acid sequence: CASRPEVGYTEAFF.

The chain employs TRBV5-6 and TRBJ2-1; D not certain. The CDR3 totals 11 residues. The germline V gene encodes CDR1 SGHDT and CDR2 YYEEEE. Trimming left V 4 bases short and J 10 bases short, with 9 bases between. The CDR3 sequence is CASSLRTEQFF. DNA of the CDR3: TGTGCCAGCAGCCTTAGAACCGAGCAGTTCTTC.